This record concerns one T cell receptor (beta chain) sequence. As yet, its antigen is unknown. Attachment of unique molecular identifiers to individual cDNA molecules was performed. MiXCR, applied by TCRdb to the 5' RACE reads, yields one record per CDR3 protein. The sample holds roughly 81,000 distinct CDR3 sequences, less than 8% seen once. This sample is drawn from a study of early T cells in non-severe SARS-CoV-2 infection. At the level of the study: From unsorted whole blood, bulk RNA was sequenced, and the chains remained unpaired. The study, taken as a whole, reports: In VDJdb matching, anti-spike CD8 responses were favored while private and CD4 specificities went missing.

This CDR3 spans 13 amino acids. V lost 0 bases and J 5 bases, leaving 6 bases between the germline ends. Germline lookup yields CDR1 LGHDT and CDR2 YNNKEL (reference sequence). The sequenced sample consisted of whole blood. The TCR sequence derives from an adult who was a healthcare worker with PCR-confirmed SARS-CoV-2 infection or an uninfected control (not recorded which). V and J are TRBV3-1 and TRBJ2-3; maybe TRBD1 (6 bases). The CDR3 DNA reads as TGTGCCAGCAGCCAAGAAGGGGGAGATACGCAGTATTTT. It codes for CASSQEGGDTQYF.